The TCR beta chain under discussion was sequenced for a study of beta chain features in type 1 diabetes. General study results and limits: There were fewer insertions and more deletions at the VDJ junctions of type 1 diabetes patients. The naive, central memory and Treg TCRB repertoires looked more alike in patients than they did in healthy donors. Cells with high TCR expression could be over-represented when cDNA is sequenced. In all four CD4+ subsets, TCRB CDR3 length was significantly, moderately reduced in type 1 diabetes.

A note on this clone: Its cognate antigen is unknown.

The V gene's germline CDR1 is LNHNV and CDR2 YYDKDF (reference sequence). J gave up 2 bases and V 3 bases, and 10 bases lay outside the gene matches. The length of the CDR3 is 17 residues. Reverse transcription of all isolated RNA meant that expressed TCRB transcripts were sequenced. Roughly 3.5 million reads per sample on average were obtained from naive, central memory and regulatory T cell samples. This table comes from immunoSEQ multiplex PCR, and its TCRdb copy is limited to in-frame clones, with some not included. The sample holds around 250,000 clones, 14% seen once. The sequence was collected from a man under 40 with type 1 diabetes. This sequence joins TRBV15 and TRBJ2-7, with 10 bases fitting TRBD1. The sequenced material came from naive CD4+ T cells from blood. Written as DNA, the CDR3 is TGTGCCACCAGCAGGAACGAGGACAGGGGGAGAACCTACGAGCAGTACTTC. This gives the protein CATSRNEDRGRTYEQYF.